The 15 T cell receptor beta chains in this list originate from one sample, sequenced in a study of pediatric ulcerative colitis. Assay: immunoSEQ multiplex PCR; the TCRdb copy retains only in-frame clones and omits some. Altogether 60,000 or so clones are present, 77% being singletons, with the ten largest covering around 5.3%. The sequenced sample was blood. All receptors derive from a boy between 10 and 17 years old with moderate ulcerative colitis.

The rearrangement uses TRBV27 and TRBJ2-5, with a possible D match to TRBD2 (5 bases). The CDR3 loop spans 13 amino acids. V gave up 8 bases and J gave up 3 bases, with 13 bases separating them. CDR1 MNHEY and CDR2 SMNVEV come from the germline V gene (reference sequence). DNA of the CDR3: TGTGCCAGCCGGCCACTCGGGAAAGAGACCCAGTACTTC. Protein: CASRPLGKETQYF.

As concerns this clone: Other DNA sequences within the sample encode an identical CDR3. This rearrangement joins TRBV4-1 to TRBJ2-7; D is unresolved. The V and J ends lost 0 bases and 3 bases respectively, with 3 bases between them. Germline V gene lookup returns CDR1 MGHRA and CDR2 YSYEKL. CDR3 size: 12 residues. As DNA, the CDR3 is TGCGCCAGCAGCCAAGACTTCTACGAGCAGTACTTC. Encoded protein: CASSQDFYEQYF.

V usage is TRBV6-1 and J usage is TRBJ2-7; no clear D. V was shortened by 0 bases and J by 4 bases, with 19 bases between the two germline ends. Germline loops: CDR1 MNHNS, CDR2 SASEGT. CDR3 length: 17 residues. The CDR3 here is CASSEALPRLRVYEQYF. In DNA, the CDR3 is TGTGCCAGCAGTGAAGCGCTACCCCGACTTCGGGTTTACGAGCAGTACTTC.

The CDR3 nucleotides are TGTGCCAGCTCACCAACAGGGGGTTTTGCTCAAGAGACCCAGTACTTC. Its translation: CASSPTGGFAQETQYF. This chain connects TRBV18 to TRBJ2-5; 8 bases fit TRBD1. Germline V CDR1 and CDR2: KGHSH, LQKENI. The CDR3 is 16 residues long. V shed 2 bases and J 2 bases; nucleotides not matched to a gene: 7. Drawing the rest from reference TRBV18 and TRBJ2-5, the complete variable domain is NAGVMQNPRHLVRRRGQEARLRCSPMKGHSHVYWYRQLPEEGLKFMVYLQKENIIDESGMPKERFSAEFPKEGPSILRIQQVVRGDSAAYFCASSPTGGFAQETQYFGPGTRLLVL.

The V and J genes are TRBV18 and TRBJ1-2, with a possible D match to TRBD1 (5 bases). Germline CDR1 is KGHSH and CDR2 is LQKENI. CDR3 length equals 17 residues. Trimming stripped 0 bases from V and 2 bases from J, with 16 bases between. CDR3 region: CASSPPSQGRMNYGYTF. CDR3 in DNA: TGTGCCAGCTCACCACCTAGTCAGGGTCGAATGAACTATGGCTACACCTTC.

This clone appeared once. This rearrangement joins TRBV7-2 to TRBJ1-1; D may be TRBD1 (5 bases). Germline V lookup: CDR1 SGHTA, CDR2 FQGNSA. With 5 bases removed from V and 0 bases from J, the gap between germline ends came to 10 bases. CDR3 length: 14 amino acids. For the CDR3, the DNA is TGTGCCAGCAGCATGGGACGAGTGAACACTGAAGCTTTCTTT. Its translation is CASSMGRVNTEAFF.

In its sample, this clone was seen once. CDR3 protein: CASSTIAGAGTDTQYF. CDR3 sequence (DNA): TGTGCCAGTAGTACTATAGCGGGAGCGGGCACAGATACGCAGTATTTT. The chain has TRBV19 and TRBJ2-3; TRBD2 agrees at 9 bases. V dropped 4 bases and J dropped 1; count of bases not matched to a gene: 6. This CDR3 comprises 16 residues. Germline lookup yields CDR1 LNHDA and CDR2 SQIVND (reference sequence).

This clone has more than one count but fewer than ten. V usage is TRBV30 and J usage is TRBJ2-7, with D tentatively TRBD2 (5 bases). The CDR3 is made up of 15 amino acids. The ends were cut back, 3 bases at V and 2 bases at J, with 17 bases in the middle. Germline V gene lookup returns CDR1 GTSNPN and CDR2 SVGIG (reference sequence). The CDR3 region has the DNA TGTGCCTGGAGACGAAAGCGGCTGACTACCTACGAGCAGTACTTC. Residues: CAWRRKRLTTYEQYF.

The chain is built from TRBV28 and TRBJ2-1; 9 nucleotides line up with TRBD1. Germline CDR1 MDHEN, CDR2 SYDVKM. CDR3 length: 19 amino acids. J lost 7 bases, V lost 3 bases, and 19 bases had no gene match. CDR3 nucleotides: TGTGCCAGCAGTTTGCAGCGGGACAGGGCAGCGGCAGCCCGAAATGAGCAGTTCTTC. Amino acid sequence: CASSLQRDRAAAARNEQFF. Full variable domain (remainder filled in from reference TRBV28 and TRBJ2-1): DVKVTQSSRYLVKRTGEKVFLECVQDMDHENMFWYRQDPGLGLRLIYFSYDVKMKEKGDIPEGYSVSREKKERFSLILESASTNQTSMYLCASSLQRDRAAAARNEQFFGPGTRLTVL.

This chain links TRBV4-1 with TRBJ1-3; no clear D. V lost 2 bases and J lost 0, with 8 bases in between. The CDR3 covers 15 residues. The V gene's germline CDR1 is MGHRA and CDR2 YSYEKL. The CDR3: CASSQWFPSGNTIYF. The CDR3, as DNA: TGCGCCAGCAGCCAATGGTTTCCCTCTGGAAACACCATATATTTT.

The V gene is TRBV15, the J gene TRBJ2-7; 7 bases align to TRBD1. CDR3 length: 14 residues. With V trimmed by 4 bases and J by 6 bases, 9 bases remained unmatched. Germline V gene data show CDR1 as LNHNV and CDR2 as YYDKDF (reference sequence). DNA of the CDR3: TGTGCCACCAGCAAAGTGACAGGGTTTCGCGAGCAGTACTTC. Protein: CATSKVTGFREQYF.

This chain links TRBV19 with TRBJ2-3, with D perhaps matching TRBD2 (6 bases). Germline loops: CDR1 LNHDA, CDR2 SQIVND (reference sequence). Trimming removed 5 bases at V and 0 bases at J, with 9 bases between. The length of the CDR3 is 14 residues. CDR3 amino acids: CASSLAHSTDTQYF. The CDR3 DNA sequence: TGTGCCAGTAGTCTAGCGCACAGCACAGATACGCAGTATTTT.

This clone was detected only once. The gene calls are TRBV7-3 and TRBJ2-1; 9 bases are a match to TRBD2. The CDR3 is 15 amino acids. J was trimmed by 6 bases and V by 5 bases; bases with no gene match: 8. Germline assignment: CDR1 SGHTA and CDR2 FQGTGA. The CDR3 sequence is CASSRGLALSNEQFF. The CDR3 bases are TGTGCCAGCAGCCGAGGACTAGCGCTTAGCAATGAGCAGTTCTTC.

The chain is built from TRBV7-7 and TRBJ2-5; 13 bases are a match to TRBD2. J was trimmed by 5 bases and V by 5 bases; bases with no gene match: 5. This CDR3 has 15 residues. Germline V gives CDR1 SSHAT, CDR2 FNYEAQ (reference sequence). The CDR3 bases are TGTGCCAGCAGCCCACTAGCGGGGGGGATTGAGACCCAGTACTTC. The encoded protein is CASSPLAGGIETQYF.

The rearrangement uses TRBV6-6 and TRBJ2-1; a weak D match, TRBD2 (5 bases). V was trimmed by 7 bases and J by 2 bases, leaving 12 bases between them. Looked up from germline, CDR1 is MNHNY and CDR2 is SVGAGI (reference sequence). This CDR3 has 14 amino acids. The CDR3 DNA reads TGTGCCAGCACCCGAGCGGTTCCCTACAATGAGCAGTTCTTC. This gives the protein CASTRAVPYNEQFF.